This passage covers 14 T cell receptor beta chains from one sample sequenced in a study of blood T cell repertoires in COVID-19. Sequenced by immunoSEQ multiplex PCR; TCRdb stores in-frame clones only, minus some. The sample includes approximately 180,000 clones, 60% to 80% of them seen just once. The sequencing sample was made of peripheral blood. Receptors originate from a woman in her 70s with acute or convalescent COVID-19.

This rearrangement joins TRBV12-2 to TRBJ2-7; the D call of TRBD2 is as the table states it, not checked on the DNA. TRBV12-2 is shown as a pseudogene. CDR3 length: 15 amino acids. The CDR3 DNA reads TGTGCAAGTCGCTCCCATAGGGGAGGGTGCTACGAGCAGTACTTC. Protein sequence: CASRSHRGGCYEQYF.

This clone showed up many times. CDR3 sequence reads: CASSYSSDGRGEQFF. DNA for the CDR3: TGTGCCAGCAGTTATAGTTCTGATGGGAGGGGCGAGCAGTTCTTC. The chain employs TRBV6-2 or TRBV6-3 and TRBJ2-1, with 7 bases that match TRBD2. The V and J ends lost 3 bases and 10 bases, in that order; junction bases with no gene match: 12. This CDR3 comprises 15 residues. CDR1 and CDR2 from the germline V gene are MNHEY and SVGEGT.

The gene calls are TRBV30 and TRBJ2-1, with 8 bases matching TRBD1. The CDR3 spans 16 residues. CDR1 is GTSNPN and CDR2 is SVGIG in the germline V gene (reference sequence). V lost 1 base, J lost 9 bases, and 14 bases stayed unmatched. The CDR3 loop reads CAWSERDRGSLPEQFF. The CDR3 DNA follows: TGTGCCTGGAGTGAGCGAGACAGGGGAAGCCTCCCTGAGCAGTTCTTC.

J is TRBJ2-5 and V is TRBV7-9, with 11 bases aligning to TRBD1. The CDR3 is 17 amino acids. Germline V gives CDR1 SEHNR, CDR2 FQNEAQ (reference sequence). V dropped 5 bases and J dropped 2; count of bases not matched to a gene: 10. CDR3 in amino acids: CASSQPPGTGGQETQYF. CDR3 DNA: TGTGCCAGCAGCCAACCCCCCGGGACAGGGGGACAAGAGACCCAGTACTTC.

The V call is TRBV2, the J call TRBJ1-2, with a weak D call TRBD1 (5 bases). Trimming removed 6 bases from V and 8 bases from J, with 19 bases in between. CDR3 length: 14 amino acids. Germline V gene data show CDR1 as SNHLY and CDR2 as FYNNEI. The CDR3 spells CASSAGGTVYGYTF. The CDR3 nucleotides are TGTGCCAGCAGCGCCGGGGGGACGGTATACGGCTACACCTTC.

A single count supports this clone. The chain is built from TRBV18 and TRBJ2-5; perhaps TRBD1 as D (5 bases). Germline V gene data show CDR1 as KGHSH and CDR2 as LQKENI. CDR3 size: 13 residues. Trimming took 3 bases from V and 2 from J, leaving 7 bases between them. As DNA, the CDR3 is TGTGCCAGCTCACCTACAGGACAAGAGACCCAGTACTTC. Residues: CASSPTGQETQYF. Looking up the rest from reference TRBV18 and TRBJ2-5 gives the full variable domain: NAGVMQNPRHLVRRRGQEARLRCSPMKGHSHVYWYRQLPEEGLKFMVYLQKENIIDESGMPKERFSAEFPKEGPSILRIQQVVRGDSAAYFCASSPTGQETQYFGPGTRLLVL.

The CDR3 sequence is CASSLVGQGAGELFF. CDR3 DNA: TGCGCCAGCAGCTTGGTGGGACAGGGAGCCGGGGAGCTGTTTTTT. The rearrangement uses TRBV5-1 and TRBJ2-2; TRBD1 matches 9 bases. The CDR3 loop spans 15 amino acids. The germline gives CDR1 SGHRS, CDR2 YFSETQ. V was clipped by 0 bases and J by 6 bases; unmatched bases: 3. Filled out from reference TRBV5-1 and TRBJ2-2, the complete variable domain reads KAGVTQTPRYLIKTRGQQVTLSCSPISGHRSVSWYQQTPGQGLQFLFEYFSETQRNKGNFPGRFSGRQFSNSRSEMNVSTLELGDSALYLCASSLVGQGAGELFFGEGSRLTVL.

The chain employs TRBV3-1 (or the pseudogene TRBV3-2) and TRBJ1-2, with 9 bases matching TRBD1. Germline CDR1 is LGHDT and CDR2 is YNNKEL (reference sequence). The CDR3 is 15 residues long. V trimming: 1 base; J trimming: 7 bases; junction bases outside the gene matches: 7. CDR3 amino acids: CASSQGTGAASGYTF. CDR3 coding DNA: TGTGCCAGCAGCCAAGGGACAGGGGCTGCCAGTGGCTACACCTTC.

V is TRBV21-1 and J is TRBJ2-5; the table calls TRBD1, which could not be checked here. TRBV21-1 is given as a pseudogene. The CDR3 totals 16 residues. CDR3 bases: TGTGCCAGCAGCAAGGTTCGTCAGGGGTCGGGGGAGACCCAGTACTTC. Protein: CASSKVRQGSGETQYF.

The gene calls are TRBV2 and TRBJ2-5; tentative D call: TRBD2 (5 bases). CDR3 length equals 13 residues. Per germline, CDR1 SNHLY and CDR2 FYNNEI. Deletions cut 2 bases from V and 7 bases from J, with 11 bases between. The CDR3 spells CASSESTRGTQYF. DNA for the CDR3: TGTGCCAGCAGTGAATCCACTCGGGGGACCCAGTACTTC.

The chain uses TRBV4-1 and TRBJ2-7, with 10 bases lining up with TRBD2. V shed 5 bases, J shed 3 bases, and the junction held 7 bases outside the gene matches. Per germline, CDR1 MGHRA and CDR2 YSYEKL. There are 15 residues in the CDR3. CDR3 nucleotides: TGCGCCAGCAGCTACGGACTAGCGGCACTCTACGAGCAGTACTTC. Its translation: CASSYGLAALYEQYF.

Turning to this clone: The identical CDR3 is also encoded by other nucleotide sequences in the sample. The V call is TRBV20-1, the J call TRBJ2-5, with D unclear. Germline CDR1 reads DFQATT; CDR2 reads SNEGSKA (reference sequence). The CDR3 is 11 residues long. Trimming stripped 2 bases from V and 1 base from J, with 2 bases between. Here the CDR3 reads CSARLQETQYF. The CDR3 DNA is TGCAGTGCTAGACTCCAAGAGACCCAGTACTTC.

The chain is built from TRBV19 and TRBJ2-3; TRBD2 might be the D (6 bases). The V end was cut by 1 base, the J end by 6 bases, with 14 bases between. This CDR3 is 15 amino acids long. The germline CDR1 and CDR2 sequences are LNHDA and SQIVND (reference sequence). The CDR3 bases are TGTGCCAGTAGTATAGGTGCGGGATTCAGGGATACGCAGTATTTT. Protein: CASSIGAGFRDTQYF. Using reference TRBV19 and TRBJ2-3 for the parts outside the CDR3, the full variable domain is DGGITQSPKYLFRKEGQNVTLSCEQNLNHDAMYWYRQDPGQGLRLIYYSQIVNDFQKGDIAEGYSVSREKKESFPLTVTSAQKNPTAFYLCASSIGAGFRDTQYFGPGTRLTVL.

The chain has TRBV11-1 and TRBJ2-7; the D gene is possibly TRBD1 (6 bases). Germline CDR1 reads SGHAT; CDR2 reads FQDESV (reference sequence). CDR3 size: 15 residues. Trimming took off 4 bases at V and 3 bases at J, with 16 bases between the two ends. CDR3 bases: TGTGCCAGCAGCTCCGACCCGACAGGAATCTACGAGCAGTACTTC. Its protein is CASSSDPTGIYEQYF.